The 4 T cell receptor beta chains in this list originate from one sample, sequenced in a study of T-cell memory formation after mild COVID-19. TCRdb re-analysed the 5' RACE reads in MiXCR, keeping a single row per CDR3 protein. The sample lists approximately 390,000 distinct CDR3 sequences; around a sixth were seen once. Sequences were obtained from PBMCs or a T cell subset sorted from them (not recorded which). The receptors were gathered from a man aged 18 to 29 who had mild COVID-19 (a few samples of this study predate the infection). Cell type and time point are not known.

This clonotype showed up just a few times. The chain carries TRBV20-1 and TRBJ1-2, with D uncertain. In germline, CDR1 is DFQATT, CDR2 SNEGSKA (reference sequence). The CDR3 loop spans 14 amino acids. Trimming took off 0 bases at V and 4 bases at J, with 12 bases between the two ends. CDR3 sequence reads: CSARDVRSFYGYTF. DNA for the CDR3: TGCAGTGCTAGAGATGTCCGATCGTTCTATGGCTACACCTTC.

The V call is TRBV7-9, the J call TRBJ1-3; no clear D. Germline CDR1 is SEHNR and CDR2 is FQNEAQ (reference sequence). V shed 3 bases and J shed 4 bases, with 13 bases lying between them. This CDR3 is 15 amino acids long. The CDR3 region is CASSLSASLGNTIYF. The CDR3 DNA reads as TGTGCCAGCAGCTTGTCCGCCTCTCTCGGAAACACCATATATTTT.

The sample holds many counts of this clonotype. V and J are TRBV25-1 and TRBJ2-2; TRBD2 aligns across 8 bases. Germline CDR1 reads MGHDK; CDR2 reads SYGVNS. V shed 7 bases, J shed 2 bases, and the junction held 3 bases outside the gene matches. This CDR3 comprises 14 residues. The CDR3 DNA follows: TGTGCCAGCACCAGCGGGGGAAACACCGGGGAGCTGTTTTTT. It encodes CASTSGGNTGELFF.

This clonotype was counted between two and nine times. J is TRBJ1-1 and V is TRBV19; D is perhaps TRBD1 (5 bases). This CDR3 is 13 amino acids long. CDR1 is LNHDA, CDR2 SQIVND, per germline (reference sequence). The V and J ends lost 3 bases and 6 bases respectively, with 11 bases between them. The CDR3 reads CASSIAPGPEAFF. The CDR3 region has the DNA TGTGCCAGTAGTATTGCGCCGGGGCCTGAAGCTTTCTTT.